The 14 T cell receptor beta chains below were found in one sample sequenced in a study of CXCR3-negative and CXCR3-positive naive CD8 T cells. Study-wide findings and caveats: CXCR3-positive naive cells carried more hydrophobic TRB CDR3s than CXCR3-negative naive cells did.

Antigens of these TCRs are unknown. In preparing the TRB cDNA libraries, 5' RACE with UMI labels was used. TCRdb reprocessed the 5' RACE reads, keeping one entry per CDR3 protein, no DNA. This sample's clone table lists around 63,000 distinct CDR3 sequences. Sequenced sample: naive CXCR3+ CD8+ T cells from blood. Subset given: CD45RO-CCR7+CD27+CD95- naive CD8+ T cells expressing CXCR3 (TNR3+). The source is a human donor in good health. Some clones in this sample may be carry-over from other donors' samples.

The rearrangement joins TRBV29-1 to TRBJ2-1. The CDR3 sequence is 14 residues long. Germline CDR1 SQVTM, CDR2 ANQGSEA. The CDR3 spells CSVDNQYEWGEQFF.

The chain couples TRBV5-4 to TRBJ2-2; the TCRdb D gene call, TRBD1, has no DNA to confirm it. This CDR3 is 19 amino acids long. From germline, CDR1 is SGHNT and CDR2 YYREEE (reference sequence). CDR3 amino acids: CASSGHPEVRVTNTGELFF.

The chain links TRBV20-1 to TRBJ2-1; the D call from TCRdb, TRBD2, cannot be confirmed without DNA. The CDR3 consists of 16 residues. The germline V gene encodes CDR1 DFQATT and CDR2 SNEGSKA (reference sequence). Here the CDR3 reads CSARTREGSAYNEQFF.

V and J are TRBV30 and TRBJ2-7; lacking DNA, the TRBD2 call made by TCRdb goes unchecked. This CDR3 region has 13 residues. Germline V gives CDR1 GTSNPN, CDR2 SVGIG (reference sequence). The CDR3 spells CAWSQNDYNEQYF.

This chain links TRBV23-1 with TRBJ2-7. TRBV23-1 is marked as an open reading frame, function uncertain. This CDR3 region has 17 residues. This chain's CDR3 is CASSQGIKATSSYEQYF.

The chain is built from TRBV5-1 and TRBJ2-7; TCRdb calls TRBD1, which cannot be checked without DNA. Germline CDR1 reads SGHRS; CDR2 reads YFSETQ. The CDR3 loop spans 14 amino acids. The CDR3 spells CASSPDRVLYEQYF. The entire variable domain, with the rest obtained from reference TRBV5-1 and TRBJ2-7, is as follows: KAGVTQTPRYLIKTRGQQVTLSCSPISGHRSVSWYQQTPGQGLQFLFEYFSETQRNKGNFPGRFSGRQFSNSRSEMNVSTLELGDSALYLCASSPDRVLYEQYFGPGTRLTVT.

V and J are TRBV18 and TRBJ1-5. Germline CDR1 is KGHSH and CDR2 is LQKENI. This CDR3 is 12 amino acids long. This CDR3 reads CASSPPGMPQHF.

This chain uses TRBV28 with TRBJ2-5; as DNA is missing, the TRBD2 call by TCRdb cannot be tested. This CDR3 has 14 amino acids. Germline CDR1 is MDHEN and CDR2 is SYDVKM. CDR3 loop: CASSLLAGEETQYF.

V usage is TRBV5-6 and J usage is TRBJ2-1. CDR1 is SGHDT, CDR2 YYEEEE, per germline. This CDR3 is 12 amino acids long. The CDR3 loop reads CASSRGFNEQFF.

The J gene is TRBJ1-5, the V gene TRBV6-5. In germline, CDR1 is MNHEY, CDR2 SVGAGI. The CDR3 contains 13 residues. CDR3 sequence reads: CASSETNNQPQHF.

The rearrangement joins TRBV6-5 to TRBJ1-5. The CDR3 consists of 15 residues. Germline V gene sequence: CDR1 MNHEY, CDR2 SVGAGI. The CDR3 sequence is CASSSDPYSNQPQHF.

V and J are TRBV29-1 and TRBJ2-7. Germline assignment: CDR1 SQVTM and CDR2 ANQGSEA. The CDR3 contains 13 residues. This CDR3 reads CSVEEGSSYEQYF.

V is TRBV7-3 and J is TRBJ2-7; TCRdb lists TRBD1, though no DNA is available to test this call. In germline, CDR1 is SGHTA, CDR2 FQGTGA. This CDR3 is built from 12 residues. CDR3 sequence: CASSLVGAEQYF.

The V gene is TRBV5-1, the J gene TRBJ2-3. CDR1 and CDR2 (germline): SGHRS, YFSETQ. The CDR3 contains 13 residues. CDR3 loop: CASNWLAGDTQYF.